This section outlines one T cell receptor (beta chain) sequence together with its context. This sample is part of a study of blood T cell repertoires in COVID-19. For the study at large: Acute and convalescent COVID-19 specimens originated in the United States, Italy and Spain.

In the authors' workflow: From reference gene primer amplification, estimates of nucleated cell counts were derived. Only in-frame clones appear in the TCRdb table, and some are missing; sequencing was by immunoSEQ multiplex PCR. V, J and clone size are taken as reported in that table, and D and trimming were inferred from the DNA itself. The sample contains 40,000 to 60,000 clones, more than 75% of which appear only once. Trimming took off 5 bases at V and 3 bases at J, with 9 bases between the two ends. Germline CDR1 is SGHRS and CDR2 is YFSETQ. The CDR3 is made up of 12 amino acids. The sequence was collected from a woman aged 80 or over with COVID-19, enrolled during active disease. This chain links TRBV5-1 with TRBJ2-7; tentative D call: TRBD1 (5 bases). Sequencing used peripheral blood. CDR3 bases: TGCGCCAGCAGGCAGGGAAGCTACGAGCAGTACTTC. Amino acids: CASRQGSYEQYF.